The sequence of this T cell receptor beta chain was determined in a study of T cell responses to AZD1222 COVID-19 vaccine (dated by TCRdb to the early 2020s). Background on the whole study: Because spike-specific TCR depth and breadth did not differ between the two schedules, AZD1222 recipients who got a second dose at roughly 4 weeks were pooled with those who got a second dose at roughly 12 weeks. TCR sequencing was performed for roughly 250 trial participants, of whom some 200 were given two doses of AZD1222 and around 25 were given two doses of MenACWY control vaccine. Trial participants were enrolled by age into subgroups of 18-55, 56-69 and 70-plus years, and about 150, 27 and 61 TCR-sequenced participants, respectively, were included in these subgroups.

The time point label for this specimen denotes: baseline before first vaccination. Samples from vaccinated people were obtained from the UK trials COV001 and COV002, which included a single-blind randomized controlled phase 2/3 trial of AZD1222 (ChAdOx1 nCoV-19) in healthy adults. For TCRbeta chain sequencing, PBMC samples from trial participants were taken at day 0 and at day 28 after the second dose. V and J lose 1 base and 14 bases, and a span of 16 bases separates them. The germline V gene gives CDR1 as SGHRS and CDR2 as YFSETQ. Reading from cysteine to phenylalanine, the CDR3 counts 13 amino acids. Only the CDR3 DNA is retained, 39 bases long and in frame from the first base. What the study reported, not specific to this receptor: Nearly half of unique spike-specific TCRs reportedly recognized epitopes outside regions mutated in the B.1.351 and B.1.1.7 variants. No day 14 peak-response samples were available, so repertoires were characterized only after the peak T cell response. Participants were mostly white British, with more females than males. The authors suggested clonal diversity may have been underestimated. The whole spike protein was spanned by vaccine-associated CD4 TCRs, and dominant responses were seen in regions 160-218 and 743-854. Only a handful of AZD1222 recipients were SARS-CoV-2 seropositive at baseline, limiting conclusions about previously exposed vaccinees. A significant rise in spike-specific TCR breadth and depth was observed after two AZD1222 doses relative to day 0 and relative to MenACWY recipients. The 56-69-year group was small, and its depth increase did not reach significance, likely because of low power.

The CDR3 regions of human TCRbeta chains were analyzed by immunosequencing. On the authors' methods: TCRs in the repertoires were compared against a reference library of SARS-CoV-2-specific TCRs that had been generated with the MIRA antigen-specificity platform. Breadth was defined as the fraction of unique TCRs that were SARS-CoV-2-associated, and depth was defined as the fraction of total T cells that were SARS-CoV-2-associated. Using the MIRA data, each spike-specific TCR was assigned both to the spike region to which the TCR was reactive and to a CD4 or CD8 class. Log10-transformed breadth and depth values were compared by one-way ANOVA with Sidak's multiple comparisons tests. Drawn from immuneACCESS, this table holds only the in-frame rearrangements with V and J called that TCRdb kept. Clones are partly lost; checked studies trace under half to an unresolved V gene and leave the rest unexplained. Clonal size and the V and J genes are those of that table, whereas D and trimming came from the DNA. The sample records 200,000 or so clones, roughly 93% of which are singletons. Roughly 0.98% of the sample is taken by the ten largest.

In regard to this clone: What antigen it recognizes has not been identified. No much larger clone is present one base from it, and per-base qualities are unavailable.

The rearrangement joined TRBV5-1 to TRBJ2-1; the D gene could be TRBD1 or TRBD2, each one agreeing over 6 bases. The receptor was isolated from an adult in good health. The sample was peripheral blood, taken on day 0 of AZD1222 vaccination. DNA sequence: TGCGCCAGCAGCTTGCTGGGGGCAGGGGAGGAGTTCTTC. Its translation is CASSLLGAGEEFF. The entire variable domain, with the stretches around the CDR3 drawn from the reference TRBV5-1 and TRBJ2-1 proteins, is KAGVTQTPRYLIKTRGQQVTLSCSPISGHRSVSWYQQTPGQGLQFLFEYFSETQRNKGNFPGRFSGRQFSNSRSEMNVSTLELGDSALYLCASSLLGAGEEFFGPGTRLTVL.